This TCR beta chain was sequenced during a study of CD4 T cells in relation to SARS-CoV-2 and coronaviruses. The V segment lost 1 base and the J segment 5 bases; nucleotides outside the gene matches: 6. CDR1 MNHNS and CDR2 SASEGT come from the germline V gene. The CDR3 length is 15 residues. Here immunoSEQ multiplex PCR was the method, and the copy in TCRdb shows in-frame clones only, minus some. Counted here are about 22,000 clones, about 73% occurring once; the ten biggest clones make up under 20%. To note about this clone: Antigen specificity is unknown.

Unexposed donor CD4+ T cells date from about 2011-2018, before the COVID-19 pandemic. Isolation of CD4+ T cells took place after approximately 10 days in culture. J is TRBJ2-5 and V is TRBV6-1, with TRBD1 matching 8 bases. The source of this sequence is a human donor in good health. The sample taken for sequencing was CD4+ T cells from PBMCs, cultured in vitro. CDR3 DNA sequence: TGTGCCAGCAGTGAAGGGACAGGGAGGATCGAGACCCAGTACTTC. Translation gives CASSEGTGRIETQYF.